The 21 T cell receptor beta chains below were found in one sample sequenced in a study of T cells in Graves' hyperthyroidism and ophthalmopathy. TCR beta CDR3 region amplification was performed from RNA transcripts. The primer set for the first-round RT-PCR of the TCR CDR3 was HTBI. TCRdb re-analysed the multiplex PCR reads in MiXCR, keeping a single row per CDR3 protein. The sample has about 600,000 distinct CDR3 sequences, roughly 15% seen once. The sample was blood. These receptors all come from a woman aged 50 to 60 with Graves' ophthalmopathy.

This clonotype came up many times. The V and J genes are TRBV29-1 and TRBJ2-1; TRBD2 matches at 8 bases. Germline V gives CDR1 SQVTM, CDR2 ANQGSEA. The V gene end was trimmed by 5 bases and the J gene end by 5 bases; junction bases not matched to a gene: 8. The CDR3 runs 14 residues. DNA of the CDR3: TGCAGCGTTTCTAGTAGCGGGGTCCACAATGAGCAGTTCTTC. Translated: CSVSSSGVHNEQFF.

This clonotype was detected a few times. The rearrangement joins TRBV7-3 to TRBJ2-3; a possible D gene is TRBD1 (5 bases). The germline V and J ends were trimmed by 5 bases and 3 bases, with 12 bases remaining between them. Looked up from germline, CDR1 is SGHTA and CDR2 is FQGTGA. The CDR3 is 14 amino acids. CDR3 sequence reads: CASSANRLTDTQYF. The CDR3 bases are TGTGCCAGCAGCGCAAACAGGTTGACAGATACGCAGTATTTT.

V is TRBV20-1 and J is TRBJ2-1; 8 bases are a match to TRBD2. Germline V gene data show CDR1 as DFQATT and CDR2 as SNEGSKA (reference sequence). This CDR3 has 17 residues. Trimming cost V 2 bases and J 2 bases; bases outside gene matches: 11. The chain's CDR3 is CSARSLGLARTYNEQFF. The CDR3, as DNA: TGCAGTGCTAGATCCCTCGGACTAGCAAGAACCTACAATGAGCAGTTCTTC.

This clonotype was seen ten or more times. The V and J genes are TRBV28 and TRBJ1-1; a weak D match, TRBD1 (6 bases). Germline V lookup: CDR1 MDHEN, CDR2 SYDVKM. Trimming stripped 5 bases from V and 10 bases from J, with 17 bases between. The CDR3 runs 13 residues. In DNA, the CDR3 is TGTGCCAGCAGTCCGCGGGACACCTCCCTAGCTTTCTTT. It yields the protein CASSPRDTSLAFF. Using reference TRBV28 and TRBJ1-1 for the parts outside the CDR3, the full variable domain is DVKVTQSSRYLVKRTGEKVFLECVQDMDHENMFWYRQDPGLGLRLIYFSYDVKMKEKGDIPEGYSVSREKKERFSLILESASTNQTSMYLCASSPRDTSLAFFGQGTRLTVV.

Turning to this clonotype: One base away lies a much larger clone, so this may be a sequencing read error. CDR3 sequence: CASSLQGQRAKSIQYF. The CDR3 DNA reads as TGTGCCAGCAGTTTACAGGGACAGAGGGCCAAAAGCATTCAGTACTTC. The genes are TRBV12-3 or TRBV12-4 and TRBJ2-4; TRBD1 matches at 7 bases. The CDR3 has 16 residues.

This chain joins TRBV7-8 and TRBJ1-5; 7 bases line up with TRBD1. V lost 2 bases and J lost 4; bases outside the gene matches: 8. This CDR3 comprises 16 residues. In germline, CDR1 is SGHVS, CDR2 FQNEAQ. CDR3 in DNA: TGTGCCAGCAGCTTACGAACCGGGACAGTGAATCAGCCCCAGCATTTT. It translates to CASSLRTGTVNQPQHF.

At least ten counts were recorded for this clonotype. This chain joins TRBV30 and TRBJ1-1, with 7 bases matching TRBD1. The CDR3 sequence is 15 residues long. Germline lookup yields CDR1 GTSNPN and CDR2 SVGIG (reference sequence). The trim removed 1 base at V and 0 bases at J, leaving 5 bases unmatched. The CDR3 here is CAWSEGGILNTEAFF. CDR3 bases: TGTGCCTGGAGTGAAGGGGGCATATTGAACACTGAAGCTTTCTTT.

This clonotype was seen a handful of times. The chain is built from TRBV9 and TRBJ2-7; D gene unclear. The CDR3 is 14 residues long. Trimming shortened V by 3 bases and J by 0 bases, and 10 bases separated the two germline ends. Germline V gene lookup returns CDR1 SGDLS and CDR2 YYNGEE. The CDR3 here is CASSAHTISYEQYF. CDR3 coding DNA: TGTGCCAGCAGCGCCCACACAATCTCCTACGAGCAGTACTTC.

V usage is TRBV4-1 and J usage is TRBJ2-1, with 11 bases identical to TRBD2. Per germline, CDR1 MGHRA and CDR2 YSYEKL. Trimming took 0 bases from V and 4 from J; bases not matched to a gene: 8. The CDR3 runs to 18 residues. CDR3: CASSQDSPGTSGYNEQFF. The DNA of the CDR3 is TGCGCCAGCAGCCAAGATAGCCCCGGGACTAGCGGATACAATGAGCAGTTCTTC.

J is TRBJ1-1 and V is TRBV18, with 7 positions matching TRBD1. CDR3 length: 16 amino acids. V shed 6 bases and J 5 bases; nucleotides not matched to a gene: 15. Germline CDR1 is KGHSH and CDR2 is LQKENI. The CDR3 loop is CASSPTGSGFKTEAFF. The DNA for the CDR3 is TGTGCCAGCTCCCCGACAGGGAGCGGGTTCAAAACTGAAGCTTTCTTT.

In its sample, this clonotype was seen many times. The chain employs TRBV28 and TRBJ1-1; D may be TRBD1 (5 bases). The germline gives CDR1 MDHEN, CDR2 SYDVKM. This CDR3 has 13 residues. V shed 7 bases and J shed 1 base, with 10 bases lying between them. This chain's CDR3 is CASKGTENTEAFF. DNA for the CDR3: TGTGCCAGCAAAGGGACGGAGAACACTGAAGCTTTCTTT.

This clonotype was seen repeatedly, ten times or more. The chain is built from TRBV5-1 and TRBJ2-1; 14 nucleotides align to TRBD2. This CDR3 has 20 amino acids. The germline V gene encodes CDR1 SGHRS and CDR2 YFSETQ. With 4 bases clipped from V and 7 bases from J, the junction kept 19 bases outside the gene matches. DNA for the CDR3: TGCGCCAGCAGCCTGATTTACTCCGGGACTAGCGGGAGCGTCGAGAATGAGCAGTTCTTC. Protein: CASSLIYSGTSGSVENEQFF.

This chain links TRBV7-9 with TRBJ2-7; TRBD1 is a possible D gene (6 bases). The CDR3 contains 16 residues. V lost 4 bases, J lost 3 bases, and 19 bases lay in between. CDR1 is SEHNR, CDR2 FQNEAQ, per germline (reference sequence). The CDR3 region has the DNA TGTGCCAGCAGCTCCCGACCCTGGACAGTCGACTACGAGCAGTACTTC. Protein: CASSSRPWTVDYEQYF. The entire variable domain, with the rest obtained from reference TRBV7-9 and TRBJ2-7, is as follows: DTGVSQNPRHKITKRGQNVTFRCDPISEHNRLYWYRQTLGQGPEFLTYFQNEAQLEKSRLLSDRFSAERPKGSFSTLEIQRTEQGDSAMYLCASSSRPWTVDYEQYFGPGTRLTVT.

This clonotype was picked up many times. The chain joins TRBV11-3 to TRBJ1-1; a possible D gene is TRBD1 (6 bases). Per germline, CDR1 SGHNT and CDR2 YENEEA. The V end lost 2 bases, the J end lost 3 bases, and 19 bases lay between the germline ends. The CDR3 has 17 residues. For the CDR3, the DNA is TGTGCCAGCAGCTTAAGTCGGGGGCATGGACGAGACACTGAAGCTTTCTTT. Amino acid sequence: CASSLSRGHGRDTEAFF.

This clonotype was recorded at least ten times. This chain joins TRBV20-1 and TRBJ2-1, with D possibly being TRBD1 (7 bases). CDR1 is DFQATT and CDR2 is SNEGSKA in the germline V gene (reference sequence). Trimming left V 5 bases short and J 4 bases short, with 15 bases between. The CDR3 totals 14 residues. This chain's CDR3 is CSALAGQFYNEQFF. Written as DNA, the CDR3 is TGCAGTGCTCTTGCGGGACAGTTTTACAATGAGCAGTTCTTC.

This clonotype was seen a handful of times. The gene calls are TRBV6-1 and TRBJ2-3; 7 bases align to TRBD2. V lost 6 bases and J lost 4; bases outside the gene matches: 4. Germline-derived CDR1 and CDR2 are MNHNS and SASEGT. The CDR3 is 13 residues long. The CDR3 region is CASRGLVPDTQYF. CDR3 DNA sequence: TGTGCCAGCAGAGGACTAGTCCCAGATACGCAGTATTTT.

In this sample, this clonotype turned up many times. The chain carries TRBV4-3 and TRBJ2-2, with TRBD2 identical over 10 bases. Germline lookup yields CDR1 LGHNA and CDR2 YSLEER. This CDR3 has 18 residues. V trimming: 0 bases; J trimming: 4 bases; junction bases outside the gene matches: 8. The DNA for the CDR3 is TGCGCCAGCAGCCAAGATGTTGTAGCGGGAGGAGCCACCGGGGAGCTGTTTTTT. Translating it yields CASSQDVVAGGATGELFF.

This chain uses TRBV20-1 with TRBJ2-7; 11 bases are a match to TRBD2. The CDR3 covers 14 residues. Germline CDR1 DFQATT, CDR2 SNEGSKA (reference sequence). Trimming removed 1 base from V and 5 bases from J; junction bases left unmatched: 4. The CDR3, as DNA: TGCAGTGCTAGAGTCGGGACTAGCGGAAACGAGCAGTACTTC. It codes for CSARVGTSGNEQYF.

The genes are TRBV27 and TRBJ2-2; TRBD1 agrees at 7 bases. The CDR3 length is 16 residues. Per the germline V gene, CDR1 is MNHEY and CDR2 is SMNVEV (reference sequence). Trimming at V came to 3 bases and at J to 3 bases, leaving 7 bases not matched to a gene. The CDR3 nucleotides read TGTGCCAGCAGTTTGGTGACAGGGCCATACACCGGGGAGCTGTTTTTT. It translates to CASSLVTGPYTGELFF.

This chain uses TRBV29-1 with TRBJ2-1; a possible D gene is TRBD2 (5 bases). With 3 bases removed from V and 8 bases from J, the gap between germline ends came to 17 bases. The germline V gene has CDR1 SQVTM and CDR2 ANQGSEA. The CDR3 runs to 14 residues. The CDR3 region has the DNA TGCAGCGTTGATAACAGCGTCAAGAGGGATGAGCAGTTCTTC. The encoded protein is CSVDNSVKRDEQFF.

This clonotype was detected a few times. The J gene is TRBJ2-3, the V gene TRBV19; D might be TRBD1 (7 bases). Germline V lookup: CDR1 LNHDA, CDR2 SQIVND (reference sequence). CDR3 size: 20 residues. V was shortened by 4 bases and J by 2 bases, with 28 bases between the two germline ends. The CDR3 sequence: CASSNRDSARGHRSTDTQYF. The CDR3 nucleotides read TGTGCCAGTAGTAACCGGGACAGCGCGCGGGGTCACAGGTCCACAGATACGCAGTATTTT.